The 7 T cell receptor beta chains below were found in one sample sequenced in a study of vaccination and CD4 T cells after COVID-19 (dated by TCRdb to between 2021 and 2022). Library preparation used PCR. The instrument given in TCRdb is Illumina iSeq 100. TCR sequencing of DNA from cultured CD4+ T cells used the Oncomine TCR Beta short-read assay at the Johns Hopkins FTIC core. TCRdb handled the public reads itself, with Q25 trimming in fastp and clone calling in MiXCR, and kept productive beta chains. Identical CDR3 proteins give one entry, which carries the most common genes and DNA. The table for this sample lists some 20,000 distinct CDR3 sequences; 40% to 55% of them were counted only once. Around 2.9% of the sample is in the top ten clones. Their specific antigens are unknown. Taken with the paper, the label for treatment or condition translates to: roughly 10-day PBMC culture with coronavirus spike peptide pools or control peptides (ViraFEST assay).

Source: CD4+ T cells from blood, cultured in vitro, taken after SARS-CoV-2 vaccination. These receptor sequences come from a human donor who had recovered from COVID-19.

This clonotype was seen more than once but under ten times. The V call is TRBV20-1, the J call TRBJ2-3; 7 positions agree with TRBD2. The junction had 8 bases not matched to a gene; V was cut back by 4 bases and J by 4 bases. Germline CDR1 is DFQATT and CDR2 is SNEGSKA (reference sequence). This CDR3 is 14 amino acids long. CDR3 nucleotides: TGCAGTGCTAACTGGGGGGGTGGCGCAGATACGCAGTATTTT. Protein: CSANWGGGADTQYF.

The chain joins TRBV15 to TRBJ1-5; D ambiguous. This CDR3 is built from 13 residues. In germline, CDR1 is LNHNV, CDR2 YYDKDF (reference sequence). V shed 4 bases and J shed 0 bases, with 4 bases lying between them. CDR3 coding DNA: TGTGCCACCAGCACCCTTAGCAATCAGCCCCAGCATTTT. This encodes CATSTLSNQPQHF.

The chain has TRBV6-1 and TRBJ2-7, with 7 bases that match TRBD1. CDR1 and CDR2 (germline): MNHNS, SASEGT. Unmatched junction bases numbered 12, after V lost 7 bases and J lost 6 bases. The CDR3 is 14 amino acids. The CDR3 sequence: CASIKDRLIREQYF. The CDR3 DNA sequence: TGTGCCAGCATCAAGGACAGGCTAATACGCGAGCAGTACTTC.

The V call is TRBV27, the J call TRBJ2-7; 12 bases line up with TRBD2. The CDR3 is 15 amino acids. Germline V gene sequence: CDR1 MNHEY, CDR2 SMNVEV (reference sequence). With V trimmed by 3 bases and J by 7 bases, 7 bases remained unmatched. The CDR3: CASSLGLAGTGEQYF. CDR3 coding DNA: TGTGCCAGCAGTTTGGGACTAGCGGGTACCGGTGAGCAGTACTTC.

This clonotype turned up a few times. The CDR3 DNA follows: TGTGCCAGTAACGTAGGGAGGGGGACCACTGAAGCTTTCTTT. Its protein is CASNVGRGTTEAFF. V gene TRBV19 combines with J gene TRBJ1-1, with D possibly matching TRBD1 (6 bases). The CDR3 is made up of 14 amino acids. Trimming stripped 7 bases from V and 4 bases from J, with 16 bases between. Germline CDR1 and CDR2: LNHDA and SQIVND (reference sequence).

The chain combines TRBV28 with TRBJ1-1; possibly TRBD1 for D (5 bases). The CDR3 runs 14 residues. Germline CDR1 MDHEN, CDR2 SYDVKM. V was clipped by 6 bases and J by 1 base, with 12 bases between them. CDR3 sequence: CASRIGVPNTEAFF. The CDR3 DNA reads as TGTGCCAGCAGGATAGGGGTCCCGAACACTGAAGCTTTCTTT.

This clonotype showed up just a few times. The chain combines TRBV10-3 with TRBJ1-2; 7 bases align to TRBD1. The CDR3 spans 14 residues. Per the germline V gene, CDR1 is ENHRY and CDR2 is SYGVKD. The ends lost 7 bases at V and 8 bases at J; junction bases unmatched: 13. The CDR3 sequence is CAINFDREVGGYTF. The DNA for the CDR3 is TGTGCCATCAACTTCGACAGGGAAGTCGGGGGCTACACCTTC.